Here is one T cell receptor (beta chain) with its context. The antigen it recognizes is unknown. Per-nucleotide qualities are absent, and no much larger clonotype sits a single base away. The germline V gene encodes CDR1 GTSNPN and CDR2 SVGIG (reference sequence). The CDR3 spans 12 residues, from the cysteine through the phenylalanine. Only the CDR3 DNA stays, 36 bases, in frame from base 1. V and J lose 3 bases and 7 bases, and a span of 12 bases separates them. For sequencing of the TCRbeta CDR3 region, genomic DNA was extracted from the sorted cells. The immunoSEQ Assay was used for sequencing of TCRbeta CDR3 regions. Here the immuneACCESS table is served through TCRdb, limited to in-frame sequences with V and J called. Missing clones are a known gap in these copies; in checked studies unresolved V genes cover under half, and the rest lacks a known reason. The sample table holds 60,000 to 75,000 clones, of which about 86% were seen once. The ten largest clonotypes hold around 2.3% of the sample.

This record belongs to a study of OX40 agonist ivuxolimab in advanced cancers. With regard to the full study: The costimulatory receptor OX40 (CD134) was targeted by ivuxolimab, a fully human IgG2 agonistic monoclonal antibody. The point of sequencing TCRbeta in the periphery was to test whether ivuxolimab changed TCR sequence diversity and drove clonal T-cell expansion. The monotherapy dose-escalation portion (N of about 57 patients) of the phase I ivuxolimab trial is reported in the paper. Among the approximately 50 dose-escalation patients, 19 had hepatocellular carcinoma, 15 or so melanoma, 9 renal cell carcinoma and 9 head and neck cancer. Partial responses were achieved by three dose-escalation patients, of whom one had hepatocellular carcinoma and two had cutaneous melanoma. The dose-escalation cohort was around 83% male with a mean age of approximately 60 years, ranging from roughly 20 to 80. Intravenous ivuxolimab was administered to patients every 2 weeks at six dose levels: 0.01, 0.1, 0.3, 1.5, 3 and 10 mg/kg. Prior anti-PD-1, anti-PD-L1 or anti-CTLA-4 therapy was permitted, and checkpoint inhibitors had been received by roughly 40% of dose-escalation patients. Points the paper makes about the study in general: At doses of 0.1 to 3.0 mg/kg, clonal expansion of both CD4+ and CD8+ T cells in blood was seen between baseline and week 6. Low levels of normalized T-cell clonal expansion were also seen in some patients who did not respond. After ivuxolimab, more expanded clones were found on average in CD8+ T cells than in CD4+ T cells. In the 0.1-3.0 mg/kg groups, partial responders had among the lowest normalized peripheral clonal expansion, particularly in CD8+ T cells. The antigen specificity of the peripheral T cells that underwent clonal expansion was not determined.

Patients with a history of autoimmune disease or receiving systemic immunosuppression were excluded from the trial. In every dose cohort, peripheral blood was drawn for TCR sequencing at baseline, cycle 4 day 1, and cycle 7 day 1. Samples were obtained from an open-label, multicenter, first-in-human phase I dose-escalation trial of ivuxolimab. The trial enrolled adults with locally advanced or metastatic head and neck squamous cell, hepatocellular, melanoma or renal cell carcinoma. CD4+ and CD8+ T cells were sorted separately from peripheral blood before TCR sequencing. The chain was built from TRBV30 and TRBJ1-2; the D gene identity is not certain. Sequencing was performed on CD4+ or CD8+ T cells sorted from blood, taken in a trial of the OX40 agonist ivuxolimab. This sequence originates from an adult with an advanced solid tumor such as melanoma, head and neck, liver or kidney cancer. The CDR3 region has the sequence CAWRSEGGGYTF. Here is the DNA: TGTGCCTGGAGGTCGGAGGGAGGTGGCTACACCTTC.